This TCR beta chain was recovered during a study of T cell changes during pregnancy in multiple sclerosis. The assay was immunoSEQ multiplex PCR, and TCRdb's table has in-frame clones only and misses some. The table records 35,000 to 50,000 clones, approximately 90% of them present only once. Trimming pared 5 bases from V and 6 bases from J, leaving 16 bases between. Germline CDR1 reads MGHDK; CDR2 reads SYGVNS. The CDR3 runs 14 residues. The TCR comes from a female donor with multiple sclerosis, enrolled in a pregnancy study. The rearrangement links TRBV25-1 to TRBJ1-2; tentatively, D is TRBD1 (5 bases). The sequenced sample was CD4+ T cells from peripheral blood mononuclear cells, obtained in the second trimester of pregnancy. Here the CDR3 DNA reads TGTGCCAGCAGTCGGGGGACTGACAGAAATGGCTACACCTTC. Protein: CASSRGTDRNGYTF.